One and the same sample provided the 23 T cell receptor beta chains below, sequenced in a study of OX40 agonist ivuxolimab in advanced cancers. Generated by immunoSEQ multiplex PCR, the TCRdb table keeps only in-frame clones and is missing some. The sample lists some 140,000 clones, roughly 91% occurring once. The sequences come from CD4+ or CD8+ T cells sorted from blood, collected in a trial of the OX40 agonist ivuxolimab. These TCRs come from an adult with an advanced solid tumor such as melanoma, head and neck, liver or kidney cancer.

The V gene is TRBV19, the J gene TRBJ2-5; 7 bases map to TRBD1. Germline V gene lookup returns CDR1 LNHDA and CDR2 SQIVND (reference sequence). V was clipped by 5 bases and J by 5 bases; unmatched bases: 8. The CDR3 has 14 residues. CDR3 residues: CASSADRRSETQYF. CDR3 in DNA: TGTGCCAGTAGTGCGGACAGGCGATCGGAGACCCAGTACTTC. The entire variable domain, with the rest obtained from reference TRBV19 and TRBJ2-5, is as follows: DGGITQSPKYLFRKEGQNVTLSCEQNLNHDAMYWYRQDPGQGLRLIYYSQIVNDFQKGDIAEGYSVSREKKESFPLTVTSAQKNPTAFYLCASSADRRSETQYFGPGTRLLVL.

The chain uses TRBV7-9 and TRBJ2-7, with unresolved D. The germline V and J ends were trimmed by 5 bases and 0 bases, with 5 bases remaining between them. This CDR3 comprises 12 residues. Germline lookup yields CDR1 SEHNR and CDR2 FQNEAQ (reference sequence). The CDR3 sequence: CASSLSSYEQYF. In DNA form, the CDR3 reads TGTGCCAGCAGCCTCAGCTCCTACGAGCAGTACTTC.

This rearrangement joins TRBV7-2 to TRBJ2-7; D is ambiguous. Trimming left V 4 bases short and J 0 bases short, with 10 bases between. The CDR3 loop spans 14 amino acids. The germline gives CDR1 SGHTA, CDR2 FQGNSA. DNA for the CDR3: TGTGCCAGCAGCTACGTTACGAGCTCCTACGAGCAGTACTTC. It is translated as CASSYVTSSYEQYF.

V usage is TRBV5-4 and J usage is TRBJ2-3; D gene uncertain. CDR3 length equals 13 residues. From germline, CDR1 is SGHNT and CDR2 YYREEE (reference sequence). V lost 0 bases and J 6 bases, leaving 8 bases between the germline ends. CDR3: CASSLDADDTQYF. For the CDR3, the DNA is TGTGCCAGCAGCTTGGATGCGGATGATACGCAGTATTTT. The full variable domain, with the rest looked up from reference TRBV5-4 and TRBJ2-3, is ETGVTQSPTHLIKTRGQQVTLRCSSQSGHNTVSWYQQALGQGPQFIFQYYREEENGRGNFPPRFSGLQFPNYSSELNVNALELDDSALYLCASSLDADDTQYFGPGTRLTVL.

This chain links TRBV7-2 with TRBJ1-2, with TRBD1 matching over 8 bases. The CDR3 contains 15 residues. Trimming at V came to 5 bases and at J to 8 bases, leaving 13 bases not matched to a gene. Germline loops: CDR1 SGHTA, CDR2 FQGNSA. The CDR3 DNA follows: TGTGCCAGCAGCCCACAGATCGGGACAGGAGACGGCTACACCTTC. Amino acid sequence: CASSPQIGTGDGYTF.

V is TRBV5-1 and J is TRBJ2-3; D gene ambiguous. Germline V gives CDR1 SGHRS, CDR2 YFSETQ. Trimming stripped 5 bases from V and 0 bases from J, with 10 bases between. This CDR3 comprises 14 residues. In DNA, the CDR3 is TGCGCCAGCAGTACGGATGATAGCACAGATACGCAGTATTTT. Amino acid sequence: CASSTDDSTDTQYF. Looking up the rest from reference TRBV5-1 and TRBJ2-3 gives the full variable domain: KAGVTQTPRYLIKTRGQQVTLSCSPISGHRSVSWYQQTPGQGLQFLFEYFSETQRNKGNFPGRFSGRQFSNSRSEMNVSTLELGDSALYLCASSTDDSTDTQYFGPGTRLTVL.

The V gene is TRBV18, the J gene TRBJ2-2, with D unclear. The CDR3 totals 14 residues. Germline loops: CDR1 KGHSH, CDR2 LQKENI. V was shortened by 3 bases and J by 1 base, with 6 bases between the two germline ends. The CDR3 loop reads CASSPTVNTGELFF. The CDR3 region has the DNA TGTGCCAGCTCACCCACGGTGAACACCGGGGAGCTGTTTTTT. Full variable domain (outside the CDR3, taken from reference TRBV18 and TRBJ2-2): NAGVMQNPRHLVRRRGQEARLRCSPMKGHSHVYWYRQLPEEGLKFMVYLQKENIIDESGMPKERFSAEFPKEGPSILRIQQVVRGDSAAYFCASSPTVNTGELFFGEGSRLTVL.

The chain links TRBV7-2 to TRBJ2-2; D is possibly TRBD1 or TRBD2 (6 bases each). Germline CDR1 and CDR2: SGHTA and FQGNSA. Trimming cost V 4 bases and J 7 bases, with 13 bases left between them. The length of the CDR3 is 14 residues. The CDR3 spells CASSSIGGSGELFF. The CDR3 DNA reads as TGTGCCAGCAGCTCAATCGGGGGCAGCGGGGAGCTGTTTTTT.

This chain joins TRBV28 and TRBJ1-1; TRBD1 matches at 8 bases. CDR3 length: 15 residues. The V and J ends lost 5 bases and 4 bases, in that order; junction bases with no gene match: 9. Germline-derived CDR1 and CDR2 are MDHEN and SYDVKM. The CDR3 loop reads CASSPPDRGGTEAFF. CDR3 DNA sequence: TGTGCCAGCAGTCCCCCCGACAGGGGCGGCACTGAAGCTTTCTTT.

The V gene is TRBV25-1, the J gene TRBJ2-7; D is uncertain. Per the germline V gene, CDR1 is MGHDK and CDR2 is SYGVNS. Trimming shortened V by 3 bases and J by 3 bases, and 12 bases separated the two germline ends. The CDR3 loop spans 14 amino acids. DNA of the CDR3: TGTGCCAGCAGTGATGTGGGTGCCCGCTACGAGCAGTACTTC. Translation: CASSDVGARYEQYF.

The rearrangement links TRBV6-6 to TRBJ2-7, with D tentatively TRBD2 (5 bases). V lost 5 bases, J lost 6 bases, and 8 bases lay in between. This CDR3 has 11 residues. Germline V CDR1 and CDR2: MNHNY, SVGAGI (reference sequence). The CDR3 DNA reads TGTGCCAGCAGTCGGGGTGGCGAGCAGTACTTC. Its translation: CASSRGGEQYF.

This chain joins TRBV5-1 and TRBJ1-4; D is possibly TRBD1 (6 bases). Trimming took off 0 bases at V and 1 base at J, with 10 bases between the two ends. The CDR3 extends over 16 amino acids. Germline V gives CDR1 SGHRS, CDR2 YFSETQ. The CDR3 DNA sequence: TGCGCCAGCAGCTTGGGGACAGTGGGAACTAATGAAAAACTGTTTTTT. Translated: CASSLGTVGTNEKLFF. Supplemented by reference TRBV5-1 and TRBJ1-4, the full variable domain reads KAGVTQTPRYLIKTRGQQVTLSCSPISGHRSVSWYQQTPGQGLQFLFEYFSETQRNKGNFPGRFSGRQFSNSRSEMNVSTLELGDSALYLCASSLGTVGTNEKLFFGSGTQLSVL.

V gene TRBV10-2 combines with J gene TRBJ1-5; 7 nucleotides match TRBD1. This CDR3 comprises 14 residues. Trimming at V came to 6 bases and at J to 7 bases, leaving 9 bases not matched to a gene. Germline CDR1 WSHSY, CDR2 SAAADI. CDR3 region: CASRADRVGQPQHF. DNA of the CDR3: TGCGCCAGCAGGGCCGACAGGGTAGGGCAGCCCCAGCATTTT.

This clone has only one observation. The chain recombines TRBV6-6 with TRBJ2-1; D not resolved. The V end was cut by 7 bases, the J end by 8 bases, with 21 bases between. There are 15 residues in the CDR3. CDR1 and CDR2 from the germline V gene are MNHNY and SVGAGI (reference sequence). CDR3 nucleotide sequence: TGTGCCAGCAAAAACCTAGAAGGCACACAAGATGAGCAGTTCTTC. Protein: CASKNLEGTQDEQFF.

Points on this clone: A read error may produce the germline difference seen at one junction end. The J gene is TRBJ1-1, the V gene TRBV5-1; D ambiguous. This CDR3 contains 14 residues. The germline CDR1 and CDR2 sequences are SGHRS and YFSETQ. CDR3 DNA: TGTGCCAGCAGCTTGGATCAAGTGCCCTTCGAAGCTTTCTTT. Its protein product is CASSLDQVPFEAFF. Variable domain in full (rest from reference TRBV5-1 and TRBJ1-1): KAGVTQTPRYLIKTRGQQVTLSCSPISGHRSVSWYQQTPGQGLQFLFEYFSETQRNKGNFPGRFSGRQFSNSRSEMNVSTLELGDSALYLCASSLDQVPFEAFFGQGTRLTVV.

This chain connects TRBV10-1 to TRBJ1-4; 7 nucleotides align to TRBD1. Germline loops: CDR1 WNHNN, CDR2 SYGVQD (reference sequence). The CDR3 spans 14 residues. The junction had 6 bases not matched to a gene; V was cut back by 3 bases and J by 8 bases. CDR3 bases: TGCGCCAGCAGTGACGACAGGGAGGGGGAAAAACTGTTTTTT. Translated: CASSDDREGEKLFF.

V gene TRBV4-1 combines with J gene TRBJ1-2, with no clear D. The CDR3 runs 14 residues. CDR1 is MGHRA, CDR2 YSYEKL, per germline. The V end was cut by 1 base, the J end by 2 bases, with 8 bases between. The CDR3 sequence: CASSQAGSNYGYTF. In DNA, the CDR3 is TGCGCCAGCAGCCAAGCGGGGTCGAACTATGGCTACACCTTC.

CDR3 in amino acids: CASSPPGGGTEAFF. CDR3 nucleotide sequence: TGTGCCAGCAGCCCACCCGGCGGGGGCACTGAAGCTTTCTTT. The V call is TRBV7-8, the J call TRBJ1-1, with D tentatively TRBD1 (5 bases). The CDR3 runs 14 residues. Germline V gene lookup returns CDR1 SGHVS and CDR2 FQNEAQ. Trimming took 5 bases from V and 4 from J, leaving 14 bases between them.

This rearrangement joins TRBV7-9 to TRBJ1-2; 9 positions agree with TRBD1. The germline V gene has CDR1 SEHNR and CDR2 FQNEAQ (reference sequence). J lost 4 bases, V lost 1 base, and 7 bases had no gene match. CDR3 length equals 16 residues. CDR3 protein: CASSLEGQGTIYGYTF. DNA of the CDR3: TGTGCCAGCAGCTTAGAGGGACAGGGCACGATCTATGGCTACACCTTC.

Written as DNA, the CDR3 is TGTGCCAGCAGCGCCAGATACACTGAAGCTTTCTTT. Translation: CASSARYTEAFF. This chain uses TRBV7-2 with TRBJ1-1, with unresolved D. The germline CDR1 and CDR2 sequences are SGHTA and FQGNSA. V was clipped by 5 bases and J by 3 bases, with 7 bases between them. The CDR3 loop spans 12 amino acids.

This chain uses TRBV14 with TRBJ1-1; D remains ambiguous. The CDR3 spans 15 residues. CDR1 and CDR2 from the germline V gene are SGHDN and FVKESK. V dropped 1 base and J dropped 4 bases, with 13 bases sitting between them. The CDR3 bases are TGTGCCAGCAGCCAAGTCCCAGTTTGGGGCACTGAAGCTTTCTTT. Protein product: CASSQVPVWGTEAFF.

The chain couples TRBV27 to TRBJ2-7; TRBD2 matches at 7 bases. Trimming cost V 6 bases and J 2 bases; bases outside gene matches: 13. The V gene's germline CDR1 is MNHEY and CDR2 SMNVEV (reference sequence). This CDR3 is built from 16 residues. The CDR3 is CASSRTSSGFAYEQYF. CDR3 nucleotides: TGTGCCAGCAGCCGAACTTCTAGCGGATTCGCCTACGAGCAGTACTTC.

This chain joins TRBV11-2 and TRBJ2-3; 7 bases line up with TRBD2. CDR3 length: 16 residues. The V segment lost 4 bases and the J segment 0 bases; nucleotides outside the gene matches: 7. The germline gives CDR1 SGHAT, CDR2 FQNNGV. CDR3 nucleotide sequence: TGTGCCAGCAGCTCAAGGGGAGGGTATAGCACAGATACGCAGTATTTT. Protein sequence: CASSSRGGYSTDTQYF.